Below, 5 T cell receptor beta chains from the same sample are listed, as sequenced in a study of blood T cell repertoires in COVID-19. Produced via immunoSEQ multiplex PCR; TCRdb's table is partial and in-frame only. The data contain over 100,000 clones, about 89% of them singletons. Sample: peripheral blood. The receptors stem from a woman aged 70-85 years with COVID-19, enrolled during active disease.

This clone has only one observation. This chain joins TRBV5-1 and TRBJ2-2, with D possibly matching TRBD1 (5 bases). The CDR3 length is 16 residues. V gave up 0 bases and J gave up 4 bases, with 13 bases separating them. Germline assignment: CDR1 SGHRS and CDR2 YFSETQ. The CDR3 region is CASSLDLTGSTGELFF. The CDR3 DNA follows: TGCGCCAGCAGCTTGGATCTTACAGGATCCACCGGGGAGCTGTTTTTT.

The J gene is TRBJ1-4, the V gene TRBV11-2; D uncertain. The CDR3 is 13 residues long. The germline V gene encodes CDR1 SGHAT and CDR2 FQNNGV. Trimming removed 6 bases at V and 7 bases at J, with 12 bases between. CDR3 protein: CASSYSSSEKLFF. The CDR3 coding sequence is TGTGCCAGCAGTTACAGTTCCAGTGAAAAACTGTTTTTT.

The genes are TRBV27 and TRBJ1-5; 9 nucleotides align to TRBD1. Looked up from germline, CDR1 is MNHEY and CDR2 is SMNVEV (reference sequence). The CDR3 has 17 residues. Trimming at V came to 6 bases and at J to 0 bases, leaving 9 bases not matched to a gene. CDR3 sequence reads: CASSLGTGLYSNQPQHF. In DNA form, the CDR3 reads TGTGCCAGCAGCCTCGGGACAGGGCTATATAGCAATCAGCCCCAGCATTTT.

This chain links TRBV3-1 (or the pseudogene TRBV3-2) with TRBJ2-3; 7 nucleotides match TRBD2. V gave up 2 bases and J gave up 3 bases; unmatched junction bases: 8. Germline V gene lookup returns CDR1 LGHDT and CDR2 YNNKEL (reference sequence). The CDR3 contains 16 residues. The CDR3 sequence: CASSQRASGETDTQYF. Written as DNA, the CDR3 is TGTGCCAGCAGCCAAAGGGCCAGCGGGGAAACAGATACGCAGTATTTT.

The chain carries TRBV3-1 (or the pseudogene TRBV3-2) and TRBJ1-1, with D unresolved. CDR3 length: 14 amino acids. Trimming pared 1 base from V and 6 bases from J, leaving 12 bases between. Germline loops: CDR1 LGHDT, CDR2 YNNKEL (reference sequence). CDR3 sequence (DNA): TGTGCCAGCAGCCAAGGCAGTCTCATCGCTGAAGCTTTCTTT. This codes for CASSQGSLIAEAFF.